What follows are 18 T cell receptor beta chains derived from one specimen sequenced in a study of blood T cell repertoires in COVID-19. Libraries were prepared by immunoSEQ multiplex PCR; TCRdb keeps only in-frame clonotypes and omits some of them. The profile shows about 71,000 clones, around 90% of them singletons. The sequenced sample consisted of peripheral blood. The receptors originated from a woman older than 75 with acute or convalescent COVID-19.

The chain recombines TRBV7-9 with TRBJ1-1; no reliable D call. Germline V CDR1 and CDR2: SEHNR, FQNEAQ (reference sequence). The CDR3 spans 13 residues. V lost 2 bases to trimming and J lost 4 bases, with 8 bases between them. The CDR3 reads CASSLNRGTEAFF. The DNA of the CDR3 is TGTGCCAGCAGCTTAAACCGCGGCACTGAAGCTTTCTTT.

The V and J genes are TRBV9 and TRBJ1-2; D is unclear. The V gene lost 0 bases and the J gene lost 4 bases, with 10 bases spanning the gap. Germline values: CDR1 SGDLS, CDR2 YYNGEE. This CDR3 spans 14 amino acids. CDR3 nucleotide sequence: TGTGCCAGCAGCGTAGGGAGACCCGCCTATGGCTACACCTTC. The encoded protein is CASSVGRPAYGYTF.

CDR3 amino acids: CASSPQGDTDTQYF. The CDR3, as DNA: TGTGCCAGCAGCCCCCAGGGGGACACAGATACGCAGTATTTT. The chain is built from TRBV7-3 and TRBJ2-3, with 7 positions matching TRBD1. Germline values: CDR1 SGHTA, CDR2 FQGTGA. The V segment lost 5 bases and the J segment 2 bases; nucleotides outside the gene matches: 4. This CDR3 has 14 amino acids.

This sequence joins TRBV4-2 and TRBJ2-2; no firm D call. Germline V gene sequence: CDR1 LGHNA, CDR2 YNFKEQ. CDR3 length: 14 residues. Trimming shortened V by 5 bases and J by 3 bases, and 10 bases separated the two germline ends. The CDR3 nucleotides are TGTGCCAGCAGCTCAACCCCGGACACCGGGGAGCTGTTTTTT. Its protein product is CASSSTPDTGELFF.

The CDR3 here is CASSQDRWSTEAFF. CDR3 sequence (DNA): TGTGCCAGCAGCCAAGATCGATGGAGCACTGAAGCTTTCTTT. The chain employs TRBV3-1 (or the pseudogene TRBV3-2) and TRBJ1-1; D uncertain. Trimming left V 0 bases short and J 4 bases short, with 9 bases between. CDR1 LGHDT and CDR2 YNNKEL come from the germline V gene (reference sequence). This CDR3 has 14 residues.

The chain has TRBV7-6 and TRBJ2-7; 8 bases line up with TRBD1. Germline V gives CDR1 SGHVS, CDR2 FNYEAQ. The V and J ends lost 0 bases and 3 bases, in that order; junction bases with no gene match: 7. The CDR3 has 16 residues. The CDR3 sequence: CASSLASGGKGYEQYF. CDR3 nucleotide sequence: TGTGCCAGCAGCTTAGCGTCAGGGGGCAAGGGCTACGAGCAGTACTTC.

V usage is TRBV5-1 and J usage is TRBJ2-5; the match to TRBD1 covers 8 bases. The V gene end was trimmed by 0 bases and the J gene end by 5 bases; junction bases not matched to a gene: 6. Germline lookup yields CDR1 SGHRS and CDR2 YFSETQ. The CDR3 covers 15 residues. The DNA for the CDR3 is TGCGCCAGCAGCTTGGAGCGACAGGGGAGTGAGACCCAGTACTTC. Its protein is CASSLERQGSETQYF.

The rearrangement uses TRBV4-1 and TRBJ1-2; TRBD1 might be the D (6 bases). V lost 4 bases to trimming and J lost 11 bases, with 17 bases between them. This CDR3 spans 13 amino acids. Per germline, CDR1 MGHRA and CDR2 YSYEKL. Written as DNA, the CDR3 is TGCGCCAGCAGCCGGGAACAGGGATTACGATACACCTTC. It yields the protein CASSREQGLRYTF.

V usage is TRBV9 and J usage is TRBJ2-7; D may be TRBD1 (6 bases). Germline CDR1 SGDLS, CDR2 YYNGEE. The CDR3 loop spans 15 amino acids. V dropped 3 bases and J dropped 3 bases, with 16 bases sitting between them. The CDR3 DNA reads as TGTGCCAGCAGCGCCGCCGGGACAAGGGACTACGAGCAGTACTTC. This encodes CASSAAGTRDYEQYF.

This chain connects TRBV5-4 to TRBJ1-1; the match to TRBD1 covers 8 bases. The junction had 9 bases not matched to a gene; V was cut back by 0 bases and J by 11 bases. This CDR3 is built from 14 residues. Looked up from germline, CDR1 is SGHNT and CDR2 is YYREEE (reference sequence). CDR3 residues: CASSLGAGGAGAFF. The CDR3 bases are TGTGCCAGCAGCTTGGGGGCAGGGGGCGCAGGGGCTTTCTTT.

The chain combines TRBV6-5 with TRBJ2-2, with 9 bases aligning to TRBD1. There are 14 residues in the CDR3. After removal of 6 bases from V and 6 bases from J, the junction contained 5 bases not matched to a gene. Germline values: CDR1 MNHEY, CDR2 SVGAGI. The CDR3 DNA sequence: TGTGCCAGCAGAAGACAGGGGGGTGCCGGGGAGCTGTTTTTT. Translating it yields CASRRQGGAGELFF.

The J gene is TRBJ2-7, the V gene TRBV5-4, with TRBD1 as a possible D gene (6 bases). This CDR3 contains 15 residues. CDR1 SGHNT and CDR2 YYREEE come from the germline V gene (reference sequence). The germline V and J ends were trimmed by 4 bases and 2 bases, with 16 bases remaining between them. The CDR3 DNA sequence: TGTGCCAGCAGCACAGGGCCAACTGGGGCCTACGAGCAGTACTTC. Its protein product is CASSTGPTGAYEQYF.

The chain joins TRBV19 to TRBJ2-7; tentatively, D is TRBD2 (6 bases). The germline gives CDR1 LNHDA, CDR2 SQIVND (reference sequence). The ends were cut back, 3 bases at V and 7 bases at J, with 10 bases in the middle. The CDR3 spans 12 residues. The chain's CDR3 is CASSIEGREQYF. In nucleotides, the CDR3 is TGTGCCAGTAGTATTGAAGGGAGGGAGCAGTACTTC.

V usage is TRBV27 and J usage is TRBJ2-2; TRBD1 matches at 9 bases. Germline V gene sequence: CDR1 MNHEY, CDR2 SMNVEV (reference sequence). The CDR3 contains 19 residues. Germline trimming cut 1 base from V and 4 bases from J; bases unmatched to any gene: 13. The CDR3 region has the DNA TGTGCCAGCAGTTTATTGGGCATATACAGGGGGCAGGGCACCGGGGAGCTGTTTTTT. Translating gives CASSLLGIYRGQGTGELFF.

The sample holds one count of this clone. The gene calls are TRBV4-1 and TRBJ2-7, with D maybe TRBD1 (5 bases). The germline V and J ends were trimmed by 0 bases and 4 bases, with 13 bases remaining between them. The CDR3 runs to 15 residues. Germline V gene lookup returns CDR1 MGHRA and CDR2 YSYEKL. CDR3 region: CASSQDVRGQYEQYF. The CDR3, as DNA: TGCGCCAGCAGCCAAGATGTTAGGGGCCAGTACGAGCAGTACTTC.

The gene calls are TRBV19 and TRBJ1-1; D perhaps matches TRBD1 (5 bases). Trimming removed 6 bases from V and 5 bases from J, with 16 bases in between. CDR3 size: 14 residues. CDR1 and CDR2 from the germline V gene are LNHDA and SQIVND (reference sequence). This chain's CDR3 is CASRKTGGGTEAFF. CDR3 DNA sequence: TGTGCCAGTAGGAAAACTGGGGGAGGAACTGAAGCTTTCTTT.

This clone has a single count. The rearrangement uses TRBV28 and TRBJ2-5; possibly TRBD2 for D (6 bases). Trimming took 5 bases from V and 5 from J, leaving 18 bases between them. From germline, CDR1 is MDHEN and CDR2 SYDVKM. This CDR3 has 15 residues. The CDR3 DNA sequence: TGTGCCAGCAGTCCCAAAACTAGCTATAGGGAGACCCAGTACTTC. This gives the protein CASSPKTSYRETQYF.

The chain employs TRBV21-1 and TRBJ1-1; TRBD1 is the table's D call, not checked against the DNA. TRBV21-1 constitutes a pseudogene. CDR3 length: 16 amino acids. Written as DNA, the CDR3 is TGTGCCAGCAGCCCATTGCCGGACAGGCGGAACACTGAAGCTTTCTTT. This sequence encodes CASSPLPDRRNTEAFF.